The clone carrying this T cell receptor beta chain was seen more than once but under ten times. The sample belongs to a study of regulatory T cells in long-lasting Graves disease. As for the study in general: New Graves' disease cases had less than 3 months of antithyroid drugs.

CDR3 regions were amplified by Arm-PCR using iRepertoire HTBI primers to build TCR beta libraries. TCRdb re-derived calls from the multiplex PCR reads in MiXCR, one entry per CDR3 protein. Of hundreds of thousands of distinct CDR3 sequences in the sample, roughly a sixth were seen once. Time point indicated: newly diagnosed GD, antithyroid drugs for less than 3 months. RNA extracted from PBMCs served as the sequencing template. In this cohort, patients came from an endocrinology department located in Xi'an, China. This sample also belongs to another study, concerning T cells in Graves' hyperthyroidism and ophthalmopathy. Per that paper: Uncontrolled infections, other autoimmune diseases, pregnancy or lactation led to exclusion of patients. Blood samples included most of the expanded thyroid clonotypes exceeding 0.001.

This receptor was identified in a woman in her forties or fifties with Graves disease. This specimen was peripheral blood mononuclear cells (PBMCs), taken at new diagnosis, from a patient treated with antithyroid drugs.

The CDR3 DNA reads as TGTGCCAGCAGCTTGGTGGCGGCCACCGGGGAGCTGTTTTTT. It is translated as CASSLVAATGELFF. The V and J genes are TRBV5-6 and TRBJ2-2; D gene ambiguous. Germline CDR1 SGHDT, CDR2 YYEEEE. Trimming pared 0 bases from V and 4 bases from J, leaving 7 bases between. The CDR3 has 14 residues.